The sequence of this TCR beta chain was determined in a study of cytomegalovirus exposure and HLA in healthy donors. Germline assignment: CDR1 SGHNT and CDR2 YYREEE (reference sequence). V was clipped by 4 bases and J by 6 bases; unmatched bases: 8. The CDR3 length is 15 residues. A multiplex PCR was run with 60 Vbeta primers and 13 Jbeta primers. TCRdb keeps only in-frame clones here, not all; method: immunoSEQ multiplex PCR. Here the sample table reports some 150,000 clones. The chain recombines TRBV5-4 with TRBJ1-2; 11 nucleotides align to TRBD1. What was sequenced was PBMCs. This sequence was found in a young woman in good health and CMV-seronegative. The CDR3 bases are TGTGCCAGCAGCCACCGGACAGGGGGCAATCATGGCTACACCTTC. This sequence encodes CASSHRTGGNHGYTF.